Presented here are 32 T cell receptor beta chains from one specimen sequenced in a study of shared clonotypes between healthy human individuals. Generated by immunoSEQ multiplex PCR, the TCRdb table keeps only in-frame clones and is missing some. The sample holds some 2.4 million clones, 80% to 95% seen once. The sequencing sample was made of naive CD4+ T cells from PBMCs. Documented subset: CD45RA+ positively selected. These TCRs come from a young man in good health. Some clones in this sample may be carry-over from other donors' samples.

The chain carries TRBV10-3 and TRBJ2-2, with 7 bases identical to TRBD2. The CDR3 is made up of 18 amino acids. J was trimmed by 1 base and V by 4 bases; bases with no gene match: 12. The germline V gene encodes CDR1 ENHRY and CDR2 SYGVKD. The CDR3 reads CAISAGSPAGENTGELFF. CDR3 bases: TGTGCCATCAGTGCGGGCTCCCCGGCGGGGGAGAACACCGGGGAGCTGTTTTTT.

This chain connects TRBV2 to TRBJ2-7; possible D gene TRBD2, 5 bases. The germline CDR1 and CDR2 sequences are SNHLY and FYNNEI. With 5 bases removed from V and 2 bases from J, the gap between germline ends came to 16 bases. CDR3 length: 15 residues. As DNA, the CDR3 is TGTGCCAGCAGTCCTGATACTACTAGGACCTACGAGCAGTACTTC. Protein sequence: CASSPDTTRTYEQYF.

The chain uses TRBV28 and TRBJ2-1; 9 bases line up with TRBD2. The germline V gene has CDR1 MDHEN and CDR2 SYDVKM. The V segment lost 3 bases and the J segment 9 bases; nucleotides outside the gene matches: 9. The CDR3 spans 15 residues. The CDR3 nucleotides read TGTGCCAGCAGTTTCATTAGCGGGAGATTTGGTGAGCAGTTCTTC. Its translation: CASSFISGRFGEQFF.

The V gene is TRBV27, the J gene TRBJ1-1, with unresolved D. Trimming took 5 bases from V and 0 from J, leaving 10 bases between them. Per germline, CDR1 MNHEY and CDR2 SMNVEV (reference sequence). This CDR3 region has 14 residues. CDR3 nucleotides: TGTGCCAGCAGTGCCCCGGAAATGAACACTGAAGCTTTCTTT. Its protein is CASSAPEMNTEAFF.

The genes are TRBV7-2 and TRBJ2-5; 11 nucleotides match TRBD2. The CDR3 is made up of 16 amino acids. Germline V CDR1 and CDR2: SGHTA, FQGNSA. With V trimmed by 1 base and J by 5 bases, 6 bases remained unmatched. The CDR3 DNA reads as TGTGCCAGCAGCTTAGTTACTAGCGGGAGTACGGAGACCCAGTACTTC. Translation: CASSLVTSGSTETQYF.

The chain is built from TRBV28 and TRBJ2-5, with D possibly TRBD1 on 5 matching bases. The V and J ends lost 1 base and 1 base respectively, with 10 bases between them. This CDR3 is 15 amino acids long. CDR1 and CDR2 (germline): MDHEN, SYDVKM. The CDR3 loop reads CASSLLTVSQETQYF. The CDR3 DNA reads TGTGCCAGCAGTTTATTGACAGTCTCCCAAGAGACCCAGTACTTC. The whole variable domain, filled in from reference TRBV28 and TRBJ2-5, reads DVKVTQSSRYLVKRTGEKVFLECVQDMDHENMFWYRQDPGLGLRLIYFSYDVKMKEKGDIPEGYSVSREKKERFSLILESASTNQTSMYLCASSLLTVSQETQYFGPGTRLLVL.

The gene calls are TRBV28 and TRBJ1-5; D is uncertain. V was cut by 5 bases and J by 9 bases, with 26 bases left in between. Germline V CDR1 and CDR2: MDHEN, SYDVKM. The CDR3 loop spans 17 amino acids. The DNA for the CDR3 is TGTGCCAGCAGTCGGGTGGGGTTTGTTGACGGTTTGCGGCCCCAGCATTTT. Its translation: CASSRVGFVDGLRPQHF.

CDR3 DNA sequence: TGTGCCAGCTCATCGGGACAGGCCGAGAACACTGAAGCTTTCTTT. Translation: CASSSGQAENTEAFF. The V and J genes are TRBV18 and TRBJ1-1; 8 positions agree with TRBD1. V was clipped by 5 bases and J by 1 base; unmatched bases: 6. The CDR3 contains 15 residues. CDR1 is KGHSH, CDR2 LQKENI, per germline. Drawing the rest from reference TRBV18 and TRBJ1-1, the complete variable domain is NAGVMQNPRHLVRRRGQEARLRCSPMKGHSHVYWYRQLPEEGLKFMVYLQKENIIDESGMPKERFSAEFPKEGPSILRIQQVVRGDSAAYFCASSSGQAENTEAFFGQGTRLTVV.

Here the CDR3 DNA reads TGTGCCAGCACCCCAGGTTTGAGCAATCAGCCCCAGCATTTT. It codes for CASTPGLSNQPQHF. This rearrangement joins TRBV6-5 to TRBJ1-5; no clear D gene. The CDR3 spans 14 residues. Germline V gene data show CDR1 as MNHEY and CDR2 as SVGAGI. The germline V and J ends were trimmed by 7 bases and 1 base, with 11 bases remaining between them.

The chain carries TRBV5-4 and TRBJ2-1, with D possibly TRBD2 on 5 matching bases. The germline gives CDR1 SGHNT, CDR2 YYREEE (reference sequence). Trimming took off 4 bases at V and 0 bases at J, with 8 bases between the two ends. This CDR3 is 14 amino acids long. This CDR3 reads CASSPGSSYNEQFF. The CDR3 nucleotides read TGTGCCAGCAGCCCGGGGAGCTCCTACAATGAGCAGTTCTTC.

This chain joins TRBV28 and TRBJ1-5; D possibly corresponds to TRBD1 (6 bases). The germline V gene has CDR1 MDHEN and CDR2 SYDVKM. Trimming shortened V by 3 bases and J by 0 bases, and 15 bases separated the two germline ends. CDR3 length: 17 residues. The CDR3 DNA sequence: TGTGCCAGCAGTTTGCGCAGGGGATACTATAGCAATCAGCCCCAGCATTTT. This sequence encodes CASSLRRGYYSNQPQHF.

This chain links TRBV6-5 with TRBJ1-1; TRBD1 matches 8 bases. J was trimmed by 1 base and V by 5 bases; bases with no gene match: 6. The CDR3 has 15 residues. The germline gives CDR1 MNHEY, CDR2 SVGAGI. In nucleotides, the CDR3 is TGTGCCAGCAGTACCCCTCAGGGGGCGAACACTGAAGCTTTCTTT. This translates into CASSTPQGANTEAFF.

V usage is TRBV5-4 and J usage is TRBJ2-1; 8 bases line up with TRBD1. This CDR3 spans 15 amino acids. Germline trimming cut 2 bases from V and 2 bases from J; bases unmatched to any gene: 3. Germline CDR1 reads SGHNT; CDR2 reads YYREEE (reference sequence). DNA for the CDR3: TGTGCCAGCAGCTTAGACAGGGGAGCCTACAATGAGCAGTTCTTC. Encoded protein: CASSLDRGAYNEQFF.

The V gene is TRBV30, the J gene TRBJ1-5; tentative D call: TRBD1 (6 bases). Germline values: CDR1 GTSNPN, CDR2 SVGIG (reference sequence). This CDR3 is 14 amino acids long. V dropped 3 bases and J dropped 3 bases, with 12 bases sitting between them. The DNA of the CDR3 is TGTGCCTGGAGCGCGGACAGAAACAATCAGCCCCAGCATTTT. Protein: CAWSADRNNQPQHF.

V and J are TRBV28 and TRBJ1-5; D is unclear. The germline V gene encodes CDR1 MDHEN and CDR2 SYDVKM. Trimming took 4 bases from V and 10 from J, leaving 11 bases between them. CDR3 length equals 12 residues. The CDR3 region has the DNA TGTGCCAGCAGTTCTGGAGGAAAACCCCAGCATTTT. Protein: CASSSGGKPQHF.

The sample holds a few counts of this clone. The sample holds other DNA sequences that translate to the same CDR3. The chain joins TRBV25-1 to TRBJ1-1; perhaps TRBD1 as D (5 bases). The germline CDR1 and CDR2 sequences are MGHDK and SYGVNS. The V end lost 7 bases, the J end lost 3 bases, and 9 bases lay between the germline ends. The CDR3 is made up of 12 amino acids. The CDR3 DNA reads as TGTGCCAGCAATCGGGGCGACACTGAAGCTTTCTTT. Translated: CASNRGDTEAFF.

The chain joins TRBV11-3 to TRBJ2-5; D might be TRBD1 or TRBD2, each matching 5 bases. This CDR3 spans 12 amino acids. V was trimmed by 5 bases and J by 5 bases, leaving 9 bases between them. Germline loops: CDR1 SGHNT, CDR2 YENEEA. The DNA of the CDR3 is TGTGCCAGCAGCAGGGACGGGGAGACCCAGTACTTC. The encoded protein is CASSRDGETQYF.

This chain connects TRBV30 to TRBJ2-7; perhaps D is TRBD1 or TRBD2 (6 bases each). This CDR3 is 15 amino acids long. Germline V gene lookup returns CDR1 GTSNPN and CDR2 SVGIG (reference sequence). Trimming removed 2 bases at V and 2 bases at J, with 16 bases between. The CDR3 nucleotides are TGTGCCTGGAGTCGGTCGGGGGCTGGCCCCTACGAGCAGTACTTC. It yields the protein CAWSRSGAGPYEQYF.

The chain joins TRBV4-1 to TRBJ2-7; 10 nucleotides match TRBD1. V was pared by 0 bases and J by 11 bases, with 4 bases of the junction left unmatched. This CDR3 comprises 13 residues. From germline, CDR1 is MGHRA and CDR2 YSYEKL. CDR3 sequence (DNA): TGCGCCAGCAGCCAAGAGGGACAGGGGAAGGAGTACTTC. Translation: CASSQEGQGKEYF.

In its sample, this clone was seen once. The chain links TRBV19 to TRBJ2-7; a possible D gene is TRBD2 (5 bases). The CDR3 spans 15 residues. Between the trimmed V and J ends, which lost 5 bases and 2 bases, there was a span of 16 bases. The germline V gene encodes CDR1 LNHDA and CDR2 SQIVND (reference sequence). DNA for the CDR3: TGTGCCAGTAGTTGGGAGCAGGCGGGCGCCTACGAGCAGTACTTC. Protein sequence: CASSWEQAGAYEQYF.

Worth noting for this clone: Other DNA sequences in this sample translate to the same CDR3. The J gene is TRBJ2-7, the V gene TRBV20-1; D is unresolved. Trimming took 5 bases from V and 4 from J, leaving 9 bases between them. Germline CDR1 is DFQATT and CDR2 is SNEGSKA (reference sequence). CDR3 size: 11 residues. CDR3 nucleotide sequence: TGCAGTGCTCTCAGCCGGTACGAGCAGTACTTC. This codes for CSALSRYEQYF.

The J gene is TRBJ1-6, the V gene TRBV27, with a possible D match to TRBD1 (5 bases). Deletions cut 5 bases from V and 12 bases from J, with 23 bases between. Germline values: CDR1 MNHEY, CDR2 SMNVEV (reference sequence). The CDR3 is made up of 16 amino acids. The CDR3 sequence: CASSRQGGRFTGPLHF. In DNA, the CDR3 is TGTGCCAGCAGTAGGCAGGGTGGAAGATTTACTGGACCCCTCCACTTT.

The V call is TRBV28, the J call TRBJ1-1, with D possibly being TRBD1 (6 bases). V lost 8 bases to trimming and J lost 4 bases, with 17 bases between them. The CDR3 has 14 residues. CDR1 MDHEN and CDR2 SYDVKM come from the germline V gene. In nucleotides, the CDR3 is TGTGCCAGCGGGGACACGATTGGGAGCACTGAAGCTTTCTTT. It specifies CASGDTIGSTEAFF. The whole variable domain, remainder taken from reference TRBV28 and TRBJ1-1, is DVKVTQSSRYLVKRTGEKVFLECVQDMDHENMFWYRQDPGLGLRLIYFSYDVKMKEKGDIPEGYSVSREKKERFSLILESASTNQTSMYLCASGDTIGSTEAFFGQGTRLTVV.

The chain uses TRBV7-2 and TRBJ2-7; D assignment may be TRBD1 or TRBD2 (5 bases each). From germline, CDR1 is SGHTA and CDR2 FQGNSA. V was clipped by 5 bases and J by 6 bases, with 11 bases between them. The CDR3 runs to 12 residues. The CDR3 reads CASSAYGGEQYF. Here the CDR3 DNA reads TGTGCCAGCAGCGCTTATGGGGGCGAGCAGTACTTC.

The V and J genes are TRBV30 and TRBJ1-5; D uncertain. CDR3 length: 14 amino acids. Germline loops: CDR1 GTSNPN, CDR2 SVGIG (reference sequence). Trimming took off 7 bases at V and 2 bases at J, with 15 bases between the two ends. This CDR3 reads CAFSAPPGNQPQHF. CDR3 nucleotide sequence: TGTGCCTTTTCGGCCCCACCCGGCAATCAGCCCCAGCATTTT.

This clone is a singleton in its sample. This chain joins TRBV19 and TRBJ1-2; unclear D gene. This CDR3 region has 13 residues. V lost 3 bases and J lost 4, with 9 bases in between. The germline CDR1 and CDR2 sequences are LNHDA and SQIVND (reference sequence). Written as DNA, the CDR3 is TGTGCCAGTAGTATTCTGGGCCTCTATGGCTACACCTTC. Translation: CASSILGLYGYTF.

The rearrangement joins TRBV18 to TRBJ2-4; D could derive from TRBD1 or TRBD2 (6 bases each). The CDR3 has 16 residues. The germline gives CDR1 KGHSH, CDR2 LQKENI. Trimming stripped 3 bases from V and 0 bases from J, with 12 bases between. In DNA form, the CDR3 reads TGTGCCAGCTCACCCCCTGGGGGGCTAGCCAAAAACATTCAGTACTTC. Its translation is CASSPPGGLAKNIQYF.

This chain links TRBV27 with TRBJ2-7; 9 bases line up with TRBD2. The ends lost 3 bases at V and 3 bases at J; junction bases unmatched: 6. The CDR3 spans 15 residues. Germline lookup yields CDR1 MNHEY and CDR2 SMNVEV (reference sequence). The CDR3 nucleotides are TGTGCCAGCAGTTTTTCGGCGGGAGGGCTCTACGAGCAGTACTTC. This translates into CASSFSAGGLYEQYF.

V is TRBV11-3 and J is TRBJ2-3; D perhaps matches TRBD1 (5 bases). Germline V gene lookup returns CDR1 SGHNT and CDR2 YENEEA. Trimming removed 1 base from V and 4 bases from J, with 12 bases in between. The CDR3 is 15 amino acids. The CDR3 DNA is TGTGCCAGCAGCTTAGGTCCCCAGGGTGCAGATACGCAGTATTTT. Translating gives CASSLGPQGADTQYF.

This clone occurred once. The CDR3 reads CASSPSWAEDNEQFF. As DNA, the CDR3 is TGTGCCAGCTCACCAAGCTGGGCGGAGGACAATGAGCAGTTCTTC. The chain is built from TRBV18 and TRBJ2-1, with D possibly matching TRBD2 (5 bases). Germline V gene lookup returns CDR1 KGHSH and CDR2 LQKENI. The CDR3 consists of 15 residues. V was pared by 2 bases and J by 5 bases, with 13 bases between.

The genes are TRBV30 and TRBJ2-1; 9 bases match TRBD2. V shed 6 bases, J shed 7 bases, and the junction held 4 bases outside the gene matches. This CDR3 is 12 amino acids long. The V gene's germline CDR1 is GTSNPN and CDR2 SVGIG (reference sequence). For the CDR3, the DNA is TGTGCCTGTAGCGGGAGAGGAAATGAGCAGTTCTTC. The encoded protein is CACSGRGNEQFF.

V and J are TRBV5-1 and TRBJ2-7; maybe TRBD1 (6 bases). Per the germline V gene, CDR1 is SGHRS and CDR2 is YFSETQ. V gave up 2 bases and J gave up 2 bases, with 11 bases separating them. CDR3 length equals 14 residues. CDR3 residues: CASSFPGEPYEQYF. CDR3 DNA: TGCGCCAGCAGCTTTCCAGGGGAGCCCTACGAGCAGTACTTC.